This is a list of T cell receptor beta chains from one sample in a study of CD8+ T cells in alopecia areata. Profiled with immunoSEQ multiplex PCR; TCRdb holds only in-frame clones, not every one. The data show 98,000 or so clones, 55% to 70% seen once. The source material was NKG2D-low CD8+ T cells sorted from blood. The receptors come from a human donor with alopecia areata. CDR3s include the opening cysteine and the closing phenylalanine or tryptophan. Each record gives: D gene, clone size, V gene, J gene, CDR3 protein, CDR3 DNA. The D gene is left open where the match is weak. Expanded clones get a size class; other rows say once, few or many, or leave the size out.

>NA|NA|TRBV29-1|TRBJ2-7
CSVEDPSQRSYEQYF
TGCAGCGTTGAAGATCCATCGCAGCGCTCCTACGAGCAGTACTTC
>TRBD1|NA|TRBV12-5|TRBJ2-1
CASGLGGQGTQFF
TGTGCTAGTGGTTTGGGCGGACAGGGGACGCAGTTCTTC
>TRBD2|NA|TRBV5-6|TRBJ2-3
CASSLGLAGITDTQYF
TGTGCCAGCAGCTTGGGACTAGCGGGGATCACAGATACGCAGTATTTT
>TRBD1|NA|TRBV9|TRBJ1-5
CASSPDRAGNQPQHF
TGTGCCAGCAGCCCTGACAGGGCGGGCAATCAGCCCCAGCATTTT
>NA|NA|TRBV27|TRBJ2-1
CASSSGGVPYNEQFF
TGTGCCAGCAGCTCCGGCGGCGTTCCCTACAATGAGCAGTTCTTC
>NA|NA|TRBV11-2|TRBJ1-4
CASSQNEKLFF
TGTGCCAGCAGCCAAAACGAAAAACTGTTTTTT
>TRBD1|NA|TRBV6-1|TRBJ1-5
CASSSLGGFDQPQHF
TGTGCCAGCAGTTCGTTAGGGGGCTTCGATCAGCCCCAGCATTTT
>NA|few|TRBV28|TRBJ2-2
CASSSIPRGSGELFF
TGTGCCAGCAGTTCCATCCCACGGGGCTCAGGGGAGCTGTTTTTT
>NA|NA|TRBV15|TRBJ2-5
CATSDFRDIGQETQYF
TGTGCCACCAGCGACTTCCGGGACATCGGTCAAGAGACCCAGTACTTC
>NA|NA|TRBV6-6|TRBJ1-1
CASSYSGSLAFF
TGTGCCAGCAGTTACTCCGGGTCCCTGGCTTTCTTT
>NA|few|TRBV5-1|TRBJ2-1
CASSLEDHALNEQFF
TGCGCCAGCAGCTTGGAGGATCACGCCCTCAATGAGCAGTTCTTC
>NA|NA|TRBV14|TRBJ2-3
CASSQVGGLTDTQYF
TGTGCCAGCAGCCAAGTGGGGGGACTCACAGATACGCAGTATTTT
>NA|NA|TRBV10-1|TRBJ2-1
CASGGGISVDEQFF
TGCGCCAGCGGAGGGGGAATTAGTGTCGATGAGCAGTTCTTC
>NA|NA|TRBV13|TRBJ2-2
CASSQAGELFF
TGTGCCAGCAGTCAGGCGGGGGAGCTGTTTTTT
>TRBD2|NA|TRBV7-8|TRBJ2-1
CASSLTSGGYNEQFF
TGTGCCAGCAGCTTAACTAGCGGGGGCTACAATGAGCAGTTCTTC
>NA|once|TRBV6-5|TRBJ2-1
CASRDTDSYNEQFF
TGTGCCAGCAGGGATACCGACTCCTACAATGAGCAGTTCTTC
>TRBD2|NA|TRBV27|TRBJ2-7
CASSLSAGGSYEQYF
TGTGCCAGCAGTTTATCGGCGGGGGGCTCCTACGAGCAGTACTTC
>TRBD2|NA|TRBV13|TRBJ2-6
CASFGGAGANVLTF
TGTGCCAGCTTCGGGGGGGCTGGGGCCAACGTCCTGACTTTC
>NA|NA|TRBV27|TRBJ2-5
CASSLSDGSQETQYF
TGTGCCAGCAGTTTATCGGACGGCTCCCAAGAGACCCAGTACTTC
>TRBD2|few|TRBV4-1|TRBJ2-1
CASSEGLAGTQFF
TGCGCCAGCAGCGAGGGACTAGCGGGTACGCAGTTCTTC
>NA|NA|TRBV27|TRBJ2-7
CASSTSMREYYEQYF
TGTGCCAGCAGCACATCGATGAGGGAGTATTACGAGCAGTACTTC
>TRBD2|NA|TRBV10-2|TRBJ2-1
CASRNPGLAENEQFF
TGCGCCAGCAGGAATCCGGGACTAGCGGAGAATGAGCAGTTCTTC
>TRBD1|NA|TRBV10-3|TRBJ1-1
CAISERGDRENTEAFF
TGTGCCATCAGTGAGCGAGGGGACAGGGAGAACACTGAAGCTTTCTTT
>TRBD1|NA|TRBV6-1|TRBJ2-7
CASSAAQGARGEQYF
TGTGCCAGCAGTGCCGCCCAGGGGGCACGAGGCGAGCAGTACTTC
>TRBD2|NA|TRBV5-1|TRBJ2-1
CASSLGSSGREQFF
TGCGCCAGCAGCTTGGGGTCTAGCGGCAGAGAGCAGTTCTTC
>NA|few|TRBV12-5|TRBJ2-7
CASGPSGYEQYF
TGTGCTAGTGGTCCCTCAGGCTACGAGCAGTACTTC
>TRBD2|NA|TRBV14|TRBJ2-7
CASSQETSGREYEQYF
TGTGCCAGCAGCCAAGAGACTAGCGGGAGGGAATACGAGCAGTACTTC
>TRBD2|NA|TRBV7-8|TRBJ2-7
CASSEGLAASYEQYF
TGTGCCAGCAGCGAAGGACTAGCGGCCAGCTACGAGCAGTACTTC
>NA|few|TRBV25-1|TRBJ2-7
CASSVGYEQYF
TGTGCCAGCAGTGTTGGGTACGAGCAGTACTTC
>TRBD1|NA|TRBV13|TRBJ1-4
CASSFRDRNEKLFF
TGTGCCAGCAGCTTCCGGGACAGAAACGAAAAACTGTTTTTT
>NA|NA|TRBV27|TRBJ2-7
CASSFGRVSSYEQYF
TGTGCCAGCAGTTTCGGGCGGGTGAGCTCCTACGAGCAGTACTTC
>NA|NA|TRBV6-1|TRBJ2-7
CASSDGVGEQYF
TGTGCCAGCAGTGACGGGGTTGGCGAGCAGTACTTC
>NA|NA|TRBV5-1|TRBJ2-1
CASSLEGLTYNEQFF
TGCGCCAGCAGCTTGGAGGGGCTTACCTACAATGAGCAGTTCTTC
>NA|NA|TRBV29-1|TRBJ2-3
CSVETAESTDTQYF
TGCAGCGTTGAAACAGCAGAAAGCACAGATACGCAGTATTTT
>TRBD2|few|TRBV29-1|TRBJ2-7
CSVEASGDYEQYF
TGCAGCGTTGAGGCTAGCGGAGATTACGAGCAGTACTTC
>NA|NA|TRBV2|TRBJ1-1
CASGRDGTEAFF
TGTGCCAGCGGACGGGACGGCACTGAAGCTTTCTTT
>TRBD2|few|TRBV9|TRBJ2-7
CASSDGLADYEQYF
TGTGCCAGCAGCGACGGACTAGCAGACTACGAGCAGTACTTC
>TRBD2|NA|TRBV6-5|TRBJ2-1
CASSPAGDYNEQFF
TGTGCCAGCAGTCCAGCGGGAGACTACAATGAGCAGTTCTTC
>NA|NA|TRBV13|TRBJ2-6
CASSSPGGQSSGANVLTF
TGTGCCAGCAGCTCACCTGGGGGACAAAGCTCTGGGGCCAACGTCCTGACTTTC
>NA|NA|TRBV7-3|TRBJ2-2
CASSPSRNTGELFF
TGTGCCAGCAGCCCCAGTAGAAACACCGGGGAGCTGTTTTTT
>NA|few|TRBV28|TRBJ2-7
CASKHRPVGAYEQYF
TGTGCCAGCAAACACCGCCCAGTAGGGGCGTACGAGCAGTACTTC
>NA|few|TRBV9|TRBJ2-2
CASSVGSEINTGELFF
TGTGCCAGCAGCGTAGGGTCGGAGATTAACACCGGGGAGCTGTTTTTT
>NA|NA|TRBV15|TRBJ2-3
CATSRGEDEADTQYF
TGTGCCACCAGCAGAGGGGAGGATGAGGCAGATACGCAGTATTTT
>NA|NA|TRBV19|TRBJ1-1
CASSILALNTEAFF
TGTGCCAGTAGTATTTTAGCCCTGAACACTGAAGCTTTCTTT
>NA|NA|TRBV6-5|TRBJ2-7
CASGLSYEQYF
TGTGCCAGTGGCCTCTCCTACGAGCAGTACTTC
>NA|once|TRBV4-1|TRBJ2-1
CASSLLANPYNEQFF
TGCGCCAGCAGCCTGTTAGCTAACCCCTACAATGAGCAGTTCTTC